A selection of T cell receptor beta chains follows, all from one sample in a study of blood T cell repertoires in COVID-19. Measured with immunoSEQ multiplex PCR; TCRdb has only the in-frame clones, and not every one. The sample shows over 150,000 clones, 70% to 90% of them seen only once. The source material was peripheral blood. These receptors all come from a man aged 50 to 59 with COVID-19, enrolled during active disease. Each CDR3 is given with its conserved first and last residue. A D gene is named only where the DNA matches it firmly. The listing skips clone size in some rows; elsewhere it reads once, few, many or a size class.

j_call: TRBJ2-5; clone_size: -; v_call: TRBV10-1; d_call: -; cdr3_nt: TGCGCCAGCAGTGAGAACGCAGGGATGTTGGAGACCCAGTACTTC; cdr3_aa: CASSENAGMLETQYF
j_call: TRBJ2-7; clone_size: -; v_call: TRBV10-3; d_call: TRBD2; cdr3_nt: TGTGCCATGTCCGGGACTAGCGGCTACGAGCAGTACTTC; cdr3_aa: CAMSGTSGYEQYF
j_call: TRBJ1-2; clone_size: -; v_call: TRBV7-9; d_call: -; cdr3_nt: TGTGCCAGCAGCTTGCTTAACGGACAGTCGTATGGCTACACCTTC; cdr3_aa: CASSLLNGQSYGYTF
j_call: TRBJ2-1; clone_size: -; v_call: TRBV6-6; d_call: TRBD2; cdr3_nt: TGTGCCAGCAGCCCCCTAGCGGGAGAATCAAATGAGCAGTTCTTC; cdr3_aa: CASSPLAGESNEQFF
j_call: TRBJ1-5; clone_size: -; v_call: TRBV6-5; d_call: -; cdr3_nt: TGTGCCAGCAGTTCCGTTAATAGCAATCAGCCCCAGCATTTT; cdr3_aa: CASSSVNSNQPQHF
j_call: TRBJ2-5; clone_size: -; v_call: TRBV5-1; d_call: -; cdr3_nt: TGCGCCAGCAGCTTGGTGTCAGGTTCGCAGGAGACCCAGTACTTC; cdr3_aa: CASSLVSGSQETQYF
j_call: TRBJ1-4; clone_size: once; v_call: TRBV19; d_call: TRBD1; cdr3_nt: TGTGCCAGTAGTCCGCAGGGGGCTGAGGTTGAAAAACTGTTTTTT; cdr3_aa: CASSPQGAEVEKLFF
j_call: TRBJ2-1; clone_size: -; v_call: TRBV27; d_call: -; cdr3_nt: TGTGCCAGCAGTTCACCGATTAGCCGGCAGTTCTTC; cdr3_aa: CASSSPISRQFF
j_call: TRBJ2-7; clone_size: -; v_call: TRBV5-1; d_call: -; cdr3_nt: TGCGCCAGCAGCTTGGCGGGGGAGTACGAGCAGTACTTC; cdr3_aa: CASSLAGEYEQYF
j_call: TRBJ1-1; clone_size: once; v_call: TRBV28; d_call: -; cdr3_nt: TGTGCCAGCAGTCCCGACCGACACAGGAACACTGAAGCTTTCTTT; cdr3_aa: CASSPDRHRNTEAFF
j_call: TRBJ2-7; clone_size: -; v_call: TRBV12-3/TRBV12-4; d_call: -; cdr3_nt: TGTGCCAGCAGTTTCGGCTACGAGCAGTACTTC; cdr3_aa: CASSFGYEQYF
j_call: TRBJ1-1; clone_size: -; v_call: TRBV18; d_call: -; cdr3_nt: TGTGCCAGCTCACCGGCCGAGGGTGCGACTGAAGCTTTCTTT; cdr3_aa: CASSPAEGATEAFF
j_call: TRBJ1-4; clone_size: -; v_call: TRBV7-2; d_call: -; cdr3_nt: TGTGCCAGCAGCCCTAAGGAGGGCGCAACTAATGAAAAACTGTTTTTT; cdr3_aa: CASSPKEGATNEKLFF
j_call: TRBJ1-1; clone_size: -; v_call: TRBV6-5; d_call: -; cdr3_nt: TGTGCCAGCAGTTATCACCAGGTTTCTGAAGCTTTCTTT; cdr3_aa: CASSYHQVSEAFF
j_call: TRBJ2-1; clone_size: -; v_call: TRBV4-1; d_call: -; cdr3_nt: TGCGCCAGCAGCCAAGGGGACATTCTCAATGAGCAGTTCTTC; cdr3_aa: CASSQGDILNEQFF
j_call: TRBJ2-3; clone_size: -; v_call: TRBV4-1; d_call: -; cdr3_nt: TGCGCCAGCAATTGGGACATCGATGGCGGGAGCACAGATACGCAGTATTTT; cdr3_aa: CASNWDIDGGSTDTQYF
j_call: TRBJ1-1; clone_size: -; v_call: TRBV6-2/TRBV6-3; d_call: -; cdr3_nt: TGTGCCAGCAGTTACCCGTACTCTTCAGGGAACACTGAAGCTTTCTTT; cdr3_aa: CASSYPYSSGNTEAFF
j_call: TRBJ2-7; clone_size: -; v_call: TRBV3-1/TRBV3-2; d_call: -; cdr3_nt: TGTGCCAGCAGCCCTGGGACACCGTACGAGCAGTACTTC; cdr3_aa: CASSPGTPYEQYF
j_call: TRBJ1-4; clone_size: once; v_call: TRBV5-4; d_call: -; cdr3_nt: TGTGCCAGCAGCCTTGACAGATCAGGCGGAACTAATGAAAAACTGTTTTTT; cdr3_aa: CASSLDRSGGTNEKLFF
j_call: TRBJ2-2; clone_size: -; v_call: TRBV7-3; d_call: TRBD1; cdr3_nt: TGTGCCAGCAGCTTGGACAGGGCAACCGGGGAGCTGTTTTTT; cdr3_aa: CASSLDRATGELFF
j_call: TRBJ1-2; clone_size: -; v_call: TRBV3-1/TRBV3-2; d_call: -; cdr3_nt: TGTGCCAGCAGCCCCGTAATCGGACTTAACTATGGCTACACCTTC; cdr3_aa: CASSPVIGLNYGYTF
j_call: TRBJ2-1; clone_size: -; v_call: TRBV12-3/TRBV12-4; d_call: -; cdr3_nt: TGTGCCAGCAGTACATTCAATGAGCAGTTCTTC; cdr3_aa: CASSTFNEQFF
j_call: TRBJ2-3; clone_size: -; v_call: TRBV6-4; d_call: TRBD1; cdr3_nt: TGTGCCAGCAGTACCGGGACAGGGGAGGTAGATACGCAGTATTTT; cdr3_aa: CASSTGTGEVDTQYF
j_call: TRBJ2-7; clone_size: -; v_call: TRBV25-1; d_call: TRBD1; cdr3_nt: TGTGCCAGCAGTGAGCTCGGGACAGGGGGCGAGCAGTACTTC; cdr3_aa: CASSELGTGGEQYF
j_call: TRBJ2-7; clone_size: once; v_call: TRBV5-4; d_call: TRBD1; cdr3_nt: TGTGCCAGCAGCTTGTCGGCCGGGACAGGGAGCTCCTACGAGCAGTACTTC; cdr3_aa: CASSLSAGTGSSYEQYF
j_call: TRBJ2-2; clone_size: -; v_call: TRBV5-1; d_call: TRBD2; cdr3_nt: TGCGCCAGCAGGGGACTAGCAGCCGGCACCGGGGAGCTGTTTTTT; cdr3_aa: CASRGLAAGTGELFF
j_call: TRBJ2-2; clone_size: many; v_call: TRBV5-4; d_call: TRBD2; cdr3_nt: TGTGCCAGCAGCAAACGACTAGCGACTCTCGCGAACACCGGGGAGCTGTTTTTT; cdr3_aa: CASSKRLATLANTGELFF
j_call: TRBJ2-3; clone_size: -; v_call: TRBV6-2/TRBV6-3; d_call: -; cdr3_nt: TGTGCCAGCAGCCAGCCCCTGGACATCACAGATACGCAGTATTTT; cdr3_aa: CASSQPLDITDTQYF
j_call: TRBJ1-1; clone_size: -; v_call: TRBV18; d_call: -; cdr3_nt: TGTGCCAGCTCACCATTGGGCAAGAACACTGAAGCTTTCTTT; cdr3_aa: CASSPLGKNTEAFF